This T cell receptor (beta chain) was recovered during a study of Siglec-9 on CD8 T cells in melanoma. Assay: immunoSEQ multiplex PCR; the TCRdb copy retains only in-frame clones and omits some. Of about 36,000 clones in the sample, 80% to 85% are singletons; the top ten hold more than 1.5%. This clone showed up just once. The length of the CDR3 is 18 residues. The ends lost 0 bases at V and 1 base at J; junction bases unmatched: 11. Germline assignment: CDR1 MGHRA and CDR2 YSYEKL. The origin of this receptor is a human donor in good health. The source material was Siglec-9- CD8+ T cells sorted from blood. The gene calls are TRBV4-1 and TRBJ2-7; 8 bases align to TRBD2. The CDR3 nucleotides are TGCGCCAGCAGCCAAGATCCGGCGGGAGGCTTATTTTCCTACGAGCAGTACTTC. Protein: CASSQDPAGGLFSYEQYF.